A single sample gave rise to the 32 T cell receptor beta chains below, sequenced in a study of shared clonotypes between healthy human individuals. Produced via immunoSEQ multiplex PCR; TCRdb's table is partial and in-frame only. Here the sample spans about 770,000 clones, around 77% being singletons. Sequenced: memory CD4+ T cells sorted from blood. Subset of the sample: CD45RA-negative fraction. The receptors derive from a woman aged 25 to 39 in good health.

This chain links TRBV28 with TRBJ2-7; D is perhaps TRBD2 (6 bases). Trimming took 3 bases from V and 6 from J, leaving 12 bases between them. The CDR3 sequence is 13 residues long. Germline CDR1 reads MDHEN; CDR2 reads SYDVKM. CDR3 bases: TGTGCCAGCAGTTTGGACGGGGGTGGCGAGCAGTACTTC. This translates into CASSLDGGGEQYF.

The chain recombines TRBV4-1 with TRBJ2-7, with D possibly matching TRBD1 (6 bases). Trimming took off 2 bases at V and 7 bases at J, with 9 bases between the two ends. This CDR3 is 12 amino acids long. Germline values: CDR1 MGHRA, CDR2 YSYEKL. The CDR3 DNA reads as TGCGCCAGCAGCCAAATCAGGGGAGAGCAGTACTTC. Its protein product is CASSQIRGEQYF.

CDR3 coding DNA: TGCGCCAGCAGCAGACTAGCGGGAGATGATCAGACCCAGTACTTC. This translates into CASSRLAGDDQTQYF. The chain combines TRBV5-1 with TRBJ2-5; 12 bases are a match to TRBD2. The CDR3 is 15 amino acids. Trimming cost V 4 bases and J 6 bases; bases outside gene matches: 7. CDR1 is SGHRS, CDR2 YFSETQ, per germline.

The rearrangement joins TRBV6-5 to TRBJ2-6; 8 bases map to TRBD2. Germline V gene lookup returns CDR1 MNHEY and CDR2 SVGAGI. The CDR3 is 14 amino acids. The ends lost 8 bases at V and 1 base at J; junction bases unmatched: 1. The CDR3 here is CASQRGSGANVLTF. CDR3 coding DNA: TGTGCCAGCCAGCGGGGGTCTGGGGCCAACGTCCTGACTTTC.

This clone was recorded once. The CDR3 coding sequence is TGTGCCAGCAGCTTGGGGTACGGGAGCTCCTACGAGCAGTACTTC. Protein sequence: CASSLGYGSSYEQYF. The chain joins TRBV5-4 to TRBJ2-7; D might be TRBD2 (6 bases). CDR3 size: 15 residues. Trimming pared 0 bases from V and 0 bases from J, leaving 10 bases between. Germline V CDR1 and CDR2: SGHNT, YYREEE (reference sequence).

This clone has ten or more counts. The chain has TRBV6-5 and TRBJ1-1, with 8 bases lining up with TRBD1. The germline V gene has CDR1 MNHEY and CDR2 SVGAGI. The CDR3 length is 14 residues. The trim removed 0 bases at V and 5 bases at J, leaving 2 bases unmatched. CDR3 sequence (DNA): TGTGCCAGCAGTTACTCTGGACAGGGAACTGAAGCTTTCTTT. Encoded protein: CASSYSGQGTEAFF.

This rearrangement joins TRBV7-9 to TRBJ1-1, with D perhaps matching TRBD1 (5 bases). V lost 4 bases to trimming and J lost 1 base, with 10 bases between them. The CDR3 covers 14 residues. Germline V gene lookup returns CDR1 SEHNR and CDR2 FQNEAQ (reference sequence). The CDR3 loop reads CASSSFQGNTEAFF. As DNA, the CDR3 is TGTGCCAGCAGCTCCTTTCAGGGGAACACTGAAGCTTTCTTT.

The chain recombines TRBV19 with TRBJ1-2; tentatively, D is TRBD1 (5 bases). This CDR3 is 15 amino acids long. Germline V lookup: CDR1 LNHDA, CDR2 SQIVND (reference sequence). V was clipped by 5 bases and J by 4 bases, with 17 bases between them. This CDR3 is CASSPSGKGLYGYTF. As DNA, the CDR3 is TGTGCCAGTAGTCCCTCCGGGAAGGGACTCTATGGCTACACCTTC.

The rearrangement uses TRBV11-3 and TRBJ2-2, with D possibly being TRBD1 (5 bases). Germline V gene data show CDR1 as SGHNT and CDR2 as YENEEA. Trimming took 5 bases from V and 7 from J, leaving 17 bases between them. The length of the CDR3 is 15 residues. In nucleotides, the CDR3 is TGTGCCAGCAGCCGAGTGGGCGCAGGGATCGGGGAGCTGTTTTTT. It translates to CASSRVGAGIGELFF.

CDR3 sequence reads: CASSSSRTSGRLGELFF. In nucleotides, the CDR3 is TGTGCCAGCAGCTCCAGCAGGACTAGCGGGAGATTAGGGGAGCTGTTTTTT. The chain joins TRBV7-8 to TRBJ2-2; TRBD2 matches 13 bases. The junction had 10 bases not matched to a gene; V was cut back by 4 bases and J by 8 bases. The CDR3 length is 17 residues. The germline gives CDR1 SGHVS, CDR2 FQNEAQ.

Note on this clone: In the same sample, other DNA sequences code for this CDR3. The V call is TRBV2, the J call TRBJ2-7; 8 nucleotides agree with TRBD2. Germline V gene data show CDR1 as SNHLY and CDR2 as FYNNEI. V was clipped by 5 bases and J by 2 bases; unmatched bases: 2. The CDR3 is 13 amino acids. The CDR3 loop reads CASSSGRAYEQYF. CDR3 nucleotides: TGTGCCAGCAGTTCCGGGAGGGCCTACGAGCAGTACTTC.

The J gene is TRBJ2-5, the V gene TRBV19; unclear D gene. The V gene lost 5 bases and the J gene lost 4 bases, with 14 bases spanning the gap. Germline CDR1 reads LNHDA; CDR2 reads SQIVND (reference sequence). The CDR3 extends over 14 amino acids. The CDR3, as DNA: TGTGCCAGTAGTTTCGGCCCGTTTGGAGAGACCCAGTACTTC. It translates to CASSFGPFGETQYF.

The CDR3 sequence is CASSELGQQNTGELFF. CDR3 in DNA: TGTGCCAGCAGTGAGCTCGGACAGCAGAACACCGGGGAGCTGTTTTTT. The rearrangement links TRBV2 to TRBJ2-2; a weak D match, TRBD1 (6 bases). The CDR3 runs to 16 residues. Between the trimmed V and J ends, which lost 3 bases and 1 base, there was a span of 12 bases. The germline gives CDR1 SNHLY, CDR2 FYNNEI.

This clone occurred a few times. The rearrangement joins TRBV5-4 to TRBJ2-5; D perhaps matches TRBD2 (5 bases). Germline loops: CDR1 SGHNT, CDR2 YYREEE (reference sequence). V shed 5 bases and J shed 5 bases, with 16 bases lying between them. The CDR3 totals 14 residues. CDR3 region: CASRIEGRGETQYF. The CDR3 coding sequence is TGTGCCAGCAGAATTGAGGGTAGAGGGGAGACCCAGTACTTC.

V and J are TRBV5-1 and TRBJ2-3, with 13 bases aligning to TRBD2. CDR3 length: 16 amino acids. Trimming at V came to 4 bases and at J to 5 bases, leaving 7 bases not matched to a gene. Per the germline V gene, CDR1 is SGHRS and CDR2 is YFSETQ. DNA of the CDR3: TGCGCCAGCAGCGTGAGGGGACTAGCGGGAATAGATACGCAGTATTTT. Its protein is CASSVRGLAGIDTQYF.

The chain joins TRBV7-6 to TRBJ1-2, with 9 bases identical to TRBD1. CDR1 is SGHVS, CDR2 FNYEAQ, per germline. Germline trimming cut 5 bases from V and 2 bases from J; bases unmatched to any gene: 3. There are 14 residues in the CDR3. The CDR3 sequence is CASSTDRGNYGYTF. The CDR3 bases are TGTGCCAGCAGCACCGACAGGGGGAACTATGGCTACACCTTC.

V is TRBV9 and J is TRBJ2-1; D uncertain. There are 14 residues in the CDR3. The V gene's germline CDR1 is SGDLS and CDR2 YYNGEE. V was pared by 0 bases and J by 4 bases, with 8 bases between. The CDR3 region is CASSVAAIYNEQFF. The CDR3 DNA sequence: TGTGCCAGCAGCGTAGCCGCGATATACAATGAGCAGTTCTTC. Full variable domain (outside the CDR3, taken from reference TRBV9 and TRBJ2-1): DSGVTQTPKHLITATGQRVTLRCSPRSGDLSVYWYQQSLDQGLQFLIQYYNGEERAKGNILERFSAQQFPDLHSELNLSSLELGDSALYFCASSVAAIYNEQFFGPGTRLTVL.

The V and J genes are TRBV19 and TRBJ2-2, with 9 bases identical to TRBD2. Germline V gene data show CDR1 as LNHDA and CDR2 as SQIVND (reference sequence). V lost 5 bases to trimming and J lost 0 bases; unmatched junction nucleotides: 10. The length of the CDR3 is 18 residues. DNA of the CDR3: TGTGCCAGTAGTCTTGGGCGGGCTAGCGGGGCGAACACCGGGGAGCTGTTTTTT. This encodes CASSLGRASGANTGELFF. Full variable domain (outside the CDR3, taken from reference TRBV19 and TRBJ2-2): DGGITQSPKYLFRKEGQNVTLSCEQNLNHDAMYWYRQDPGQGLRLIYYSQIVNDFQKGDIAEGYSVSREKKESFPLTVTSAQKNPTAFYLCASSLGRASGANTGELFFGEGSRLTVL.

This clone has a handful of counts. The CDR3 loop reads CASRDRGRANTEAFF. The CDR3 nucleotides are TGTGCCAGCAGAGACAGGGGCAGGGCGAACACTGAAGCTTTCTTT. This rearrangement joins TRBV6-1 to TRBJ1-1; TRBD1 matches 8 bases. This CDR3 spans 15 amino acids. CDR1 and CDR2 (germline): MNHNS, SASEGT. J gave up 1 base and V 6 bases, and 7 bases lay outside the gene matches.

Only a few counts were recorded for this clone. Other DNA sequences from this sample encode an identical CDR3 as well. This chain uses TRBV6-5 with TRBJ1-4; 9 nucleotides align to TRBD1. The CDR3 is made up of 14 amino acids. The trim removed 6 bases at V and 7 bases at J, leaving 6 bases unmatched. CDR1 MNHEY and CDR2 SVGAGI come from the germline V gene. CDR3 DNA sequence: TGTGCCAGCAGCAGGGGACAGGGAGGTGAAAAACTGTTTTTT. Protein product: CASSRGQGGEKLFF.

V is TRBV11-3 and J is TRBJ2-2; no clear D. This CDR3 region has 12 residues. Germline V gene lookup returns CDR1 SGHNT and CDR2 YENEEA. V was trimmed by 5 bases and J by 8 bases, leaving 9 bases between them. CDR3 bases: TGTGCCAGCAGCCTTCAGGCTGGGGAGCTGTTTTTT. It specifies CASSLQAGELFF.

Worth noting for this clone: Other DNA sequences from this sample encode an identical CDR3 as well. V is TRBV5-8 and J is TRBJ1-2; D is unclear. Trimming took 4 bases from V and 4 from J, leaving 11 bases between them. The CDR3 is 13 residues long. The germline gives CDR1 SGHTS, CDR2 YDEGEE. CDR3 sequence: CASSLGGGYGYTF. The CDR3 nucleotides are TGTGCCAGCAGCCTGGGCGGCGGCTATGGCTACACCTTC. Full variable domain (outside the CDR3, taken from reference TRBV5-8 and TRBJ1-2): EAGVTQSPTHLIKTRGQQATLRCSPISGHTSVYWYQQALGLGLQFLLWYDEGEERNRGNFPPRFSGRQFPNYSSELNVNALELEDSALYLCASSLGGGYGYTFGSGTRLTVV.

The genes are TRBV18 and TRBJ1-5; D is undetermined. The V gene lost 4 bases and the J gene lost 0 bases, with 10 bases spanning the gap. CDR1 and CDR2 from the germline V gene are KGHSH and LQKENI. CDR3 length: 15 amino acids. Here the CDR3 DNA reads TGTGCCAGCTCACTGGGAATACATAGCAATCAGCCCCAGCATTTT. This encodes CASSLGIHSNQPQHF. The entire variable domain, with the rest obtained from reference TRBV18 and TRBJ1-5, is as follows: NAGVMQNPRHLVRRRGQEARLRCSPMKGHSHVYWYRQLPEEGLKFMVYLQKENIIDESGMPKERFSAEFPKEGPSILRIQQVVRGDSAAYFCASSLGIHSNQPQHFGDGTRLSIL.

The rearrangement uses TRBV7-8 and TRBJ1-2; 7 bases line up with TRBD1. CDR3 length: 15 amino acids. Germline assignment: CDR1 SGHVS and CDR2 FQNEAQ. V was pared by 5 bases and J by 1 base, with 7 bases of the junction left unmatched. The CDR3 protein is CASSPPGQSNYGYTF. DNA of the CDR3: TGTGCCAGCAGCCCCCCGGGACAGAGTAACTATGGCTACACCTTC.

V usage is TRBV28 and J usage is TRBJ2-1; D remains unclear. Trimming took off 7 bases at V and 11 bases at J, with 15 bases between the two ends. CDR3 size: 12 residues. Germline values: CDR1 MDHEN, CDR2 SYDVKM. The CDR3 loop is CASTDRVGQQFF. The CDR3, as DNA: TGTGCCAGCACCGACCGGGTGGGCCAGCAGTTCTTC.

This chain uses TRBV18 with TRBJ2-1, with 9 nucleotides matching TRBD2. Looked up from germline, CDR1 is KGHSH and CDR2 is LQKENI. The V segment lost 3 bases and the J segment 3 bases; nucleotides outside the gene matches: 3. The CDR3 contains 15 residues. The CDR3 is CASSPGTSLYNEQFF. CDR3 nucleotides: TGTGCCAGCTCACCCGGGACTAGCCTCTACAATGAGCAGTTCTTC. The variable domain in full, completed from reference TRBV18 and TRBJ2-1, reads NAGVMQNPRHLVRRRGQEARLRCSPMKGHSHVYWYRQLPEEGLKFMVYLQKENIIDESGMPKERFSAEFPKEGPSILRIQQVVRGDSAAYFCASSPGTSLYNEQFFGPGTRLTVL.

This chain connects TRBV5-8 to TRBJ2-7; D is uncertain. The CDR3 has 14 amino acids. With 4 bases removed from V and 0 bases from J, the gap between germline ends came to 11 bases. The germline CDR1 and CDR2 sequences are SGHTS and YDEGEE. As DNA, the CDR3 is TGTGCCAGCAGCACGAAGGTTCGCTCCTACGAGCAGTACTTC. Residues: CASSTKVRSYEQYF.

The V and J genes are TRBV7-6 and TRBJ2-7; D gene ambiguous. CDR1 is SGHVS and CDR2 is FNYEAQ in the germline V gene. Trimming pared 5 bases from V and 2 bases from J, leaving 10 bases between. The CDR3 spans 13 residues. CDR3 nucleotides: TGTGCCAGCAGCGCCACGGGTGCCTACGAGCAGTACTTC. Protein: CASSATGAYEQYF.

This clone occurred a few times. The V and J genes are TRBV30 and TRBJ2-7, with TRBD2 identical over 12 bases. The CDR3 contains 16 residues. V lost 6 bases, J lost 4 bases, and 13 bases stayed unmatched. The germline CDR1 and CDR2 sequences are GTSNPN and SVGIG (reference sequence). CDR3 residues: CACVTSGRRTGYEQYF. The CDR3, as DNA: TGTGCCTGTGTTACTAGCGGGAGGCGAACAGGGTACGAGCAGTACTTC. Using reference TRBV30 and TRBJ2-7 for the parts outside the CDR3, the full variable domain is SQTIHQWPATLVQPVGSPLSLECTVEGTSNPNLYWYRQAAGRGLQLLFYSVGIGQISSEVPQNLSASRPQDRQFILSSKKLLLSDSGFYLCACVTSGRRTGYEQYFGPGTRLTVT.

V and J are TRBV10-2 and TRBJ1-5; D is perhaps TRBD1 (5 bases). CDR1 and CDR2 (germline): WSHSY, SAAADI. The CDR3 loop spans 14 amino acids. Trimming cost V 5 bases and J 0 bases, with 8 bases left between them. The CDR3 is CASSFDSSNQPQHF. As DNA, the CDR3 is TGCGCCAGCAGTTTTGACAGTAGCAATCAGCCCCAGCATTTT.

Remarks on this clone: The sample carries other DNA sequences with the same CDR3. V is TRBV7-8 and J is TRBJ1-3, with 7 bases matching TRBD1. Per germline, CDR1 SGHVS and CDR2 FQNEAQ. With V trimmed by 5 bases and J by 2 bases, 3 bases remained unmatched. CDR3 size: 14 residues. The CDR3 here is CASSRQGPGNTIYF. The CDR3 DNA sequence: TGTGCCAGCAGCAGACAGGGCCCTGGAAACACCATATATTTT.

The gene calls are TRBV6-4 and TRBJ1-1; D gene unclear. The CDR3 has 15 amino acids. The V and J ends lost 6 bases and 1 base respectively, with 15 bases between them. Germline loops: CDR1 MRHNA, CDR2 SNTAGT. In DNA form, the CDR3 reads TGTGCCAGCAGGCTAGCCCCAAATACGAACACTGAAGCTTTCTTT. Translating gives CASRLAPNTNTEAFF.